This T cell receptor beta chain originates from a study of cytomegalovirus exposure and HLA in healthy donors. Study context: Drawn from HLA-typed donors, 80 million to 95 million unique TCRs were held in an early data release. Study-level points and caveats: The investigators catalogued some 150 TCR beta chains as cytomegalovirus-associated. At a 0.05 false discovery rate, a later analysis found about 17,000 TCR beta sequences to be associated with HLA alleles. Among CMV-associated TCR beta chains, most appeared HLA-restricted in a later analysis.

CDR3 length equals 17 residues. V lost 4 bases and J lost 1; bases outside the gene matches: 5. CDR1 is SGHTS, CDR2 YDEGEE, per germline. 60 Vbeta and 13 Jbeta primers were used in PCR. This table comes from immunoSEQ multiplex PCR, and its TCRdb copy is limited to in-frame clones, with some not included. Of roughly 180,000 clones detected, roughly 80% appear once; the ten largest clones hold less than 2%. In its sample, this clone was seen a few times. What it binds is not known. The TCR sequence derives from a man between 40 and 49 years old in good health and CMV-seronegative. The chain combines TRBV5-8 with TRBJ2-3, with TRBD2 matching 14 bases. The sample comprised PBMCs. Here the CDR3 DNA reads TGTGCCAGCAGCGAAGGGACTAGCGGGGGCCGCACAGATACGCAGTATTTT. This encodes CASSEGTSGGRTDTQYF.